This T cell receptor (beta chain) derives from a study of blood T cells in healthy people across ages. Study-level findings and limits: When set beside aged donors, long-lived donors presented more naive CD4+ cells and higher diversity. Estimated diversity, derived from one million T cells, was regarded as an underestimate.

Together with a sample-barcoded 5' primer, a J-beta primer mix was included in a second PCR lasting about 6 to 11 cycles. TCRdb called the 5' RACE reads again in MiXCR, with one record for every CDR3 protein. The sample has roughly 2 million distinct CDR3 sequences; around half are singletons. This clonotype was seen a handful of times. No antigen is known for it. A minimum of 7 million PBMCs was isolated per sample. CDR3 size: 13 residues. Deletions cut 3 bases from V and 5 bases from J, with 10 bases between. CDR1 is MGHDK and CDR2 is SYGVNS in the germline V gene. The TCR originated in a woman between 40 and 55 years old in good health. The chain couples TRBV25-1 to TRBJ1-1, with TRBD1 as a possible D gene (6 bases). The specimen sequenced was blood. CDR3 sequence (DNA): TGTGCCAGCAGTGAGGACAGAGGGACTGAAGCTTTCTTT. Its protein is CASSEDRGTEAFF.